These 18 T cell receptor beta chains were sequenced from one sample in a study of CD8+ T cells in alopecia areata. Isolated RNA was reverse transcribed into cDNA used as the sequencing template. Clones were read by immunoSEQ multiplex PCR, and TCRdb kept only the in-frame ones, dropping some. The sample holds fewer than 250,000 clones, roughly 44% seen once. Treatment of the sample: oral pan-JAK inhibitor, 5-10 mg twice daily. The sequences come from CD4+ T cells sorted from blood, collected around week 37, from a patient treated with tofacitinib. The receptors were gathered from a human donor with alopecia areata.

The chain links TRBV5-4 to TRBJ1-2; the match to TRBD1 covers 9 bases. Germline trimming cut 0 bases from V and 6 bases from J; bases unmatched to any gene: 6. Germline loops: CDR1 SGHNT, CDR2 YYREEE (reference sequence). There are 15 residues in the CDR3. The chain's CDR3 is CASSLGDRVYDGYTF. For the CDR3, the DNA is TGTGCCAGCAGCTTGGGGGACAGGGTGTATGATGGCTACACCTTC.

The chain recombines TRBV28 with TRBJ2-3; D perhaps matches TRBD1 (5 bases). The CDR3 consists of 14 residues. The germline V gene has CDR1 MDHEN and CDR2 SYDVKM. V was clipped by 10 bases and J by 1 base, with 15 bases between them. The CDR3 DNA is TGTGCCAACACCCACACAGGAGGCACAGATACGCAGTATTTT. Amino acids: CANTHTGGTDTQYF.

This clone was detected many times. CDR3 protein: CATRPIHKFF. The CDR3 DNA follows: TGTGCCACCAGACCTATCCATAAGTTCTTC. The rearrangement links TRBV28 to TRBJ2-1; D unresolved. The CDR3 is 10 residues long. In germline, CDR1 is MDHEN, CDR2 SYDVKM. V lost 10 bases to trimming and J lost 14 bases, with 15 bases between them.

This chain connects TRBV30 to TRBJ2-2; D gene uncertain. V dropped 4 bases and J dropped 0 bases, with 3 bases sitting between them. CDR1 is GTSNPN, CDR2 SVGIG, per germline (reference sequence). The CDR3 runs 12 residues. CDR3 bases: TGTGCCTGGACCCCGAACACCGGGGAGCTGTTTTTT. This codes for CAWTPNTGELFF.

The gene calls are TRBV10-2 and TRBJ2-3; D may match TRBD1 or TRBD2 (5 bases each). V was shortened by 4 bases and J by 3 bases, with 11 bases between the two germline ends. Germline V lookup: CDR1 WSHSY, CDR2 SAAADI. The CDR3 has 14 amino acids. The CDR3 here is CASSGAGSTDTQYF. Written as DNA, the CDR3 is TGCGCCAGCAGTGGCGCAGGGAGTACAGATACGCAGTATTTT.

This clone turned up a few times. The chain recombines TRBV27 with TRBJ2-3; 11 bases line up with TRBD2. The CDR3 runs 15 residues. Germline values: CDR1 MNHEY, CDR2 SMNVEV (reference sequence). The ends lost 5 bases at V and 6 bases at J; junction bases unmatched: 7. The CDR3 nucleotides are TGTGCCAGCAGTCGATTAGCGGGAGGGCCTGATACGCAGTATTTT. It codes for CASSRLAGGPDTQYF.

A single count supports this clone. DNA of the CDR3: TGTGCCAGCAGACTGACAGGGGACTATGGCTACACCTTC. This codes for CASRLTGDYGYTF. This chain links TRBV28 with TRBJ1-2, with TRBD1 identical over 8 bases. CDR3 size: 13 residues. The V segment lost 6 bases and the J segment 3 bases; nucleotides outside the gene matches: 3. Germline CDR1 MDHEN, CDR2 SYDVKM.

This clone has only a few counts. The V gene is TRBV7-2, the J gene TRBJ2-1; 9 nucleotides agree with TRBD2. V trimming: 3 bases; J trimming: 2 bases; junction bases outside the gene matches: 2. The germline gives CDR1 SGHTA, CDR2 FQGNSA. The CDR3 consists of 15 residues. In nucleotides, the CDR3 is TGTGCCAGCAGCTTTAGCGGGAGTGCCTACAATGAGCAGTTCTTC. Amino acids: CASSFSGSAYNEQFF.

The J gene is TRBJ1-2, the V gene TRBV18; TRBD1 aligns across 8 bases. CDR3 length: 15 residues. Unmatched junction bases numbered 3, after V lost 3 bases and J lost 0 bases. Germline assignment: CDR1 KGHSH and CDR2 LQKENI. DNA of the CDR3: TGTGCCAGCTCACCCACGGGACAGGCTAACTATGGCTACACCTTC. Amino acids: CASSPTGQANYGYTF. The complete variable domain, with remaining parts taken from reference TRBV18 and TRBJ1-2, reads NAGVMQNPRHLVRRRGQEARLRCSPMKGHSHVYWYRQLPEEGLKFMVYLQKENIIDESGMPKERFSAEFPKEGPSILRIQQVVRGDSAAYFCASSPTGQANYGYTFGSGTRLTVV.

The chain recombines TRBV5-6 with TRBJ2-7; D is tentatively TRBD1 or TRBD2 (5 bases each). CDR3 length equals 16 residues. V lost 0 bases and J 3 bases, leaving 16 bases between the germline ends. From germline, CDR1 is SGHDT and CDR2 YYEEEE. CDR3 coding DNA: TGTGCCAGCAGCTTGGTAGGGGACCCGAAACTCTACGAGCAGTACTTC. The encoded protein is CASSLVGDPKLYEQYF.

V usage is TRBV6-1 and J usage is TRBJ2-3, with 7 nucleotides matching TRBD2. Trimming took 8 bases from V and 6 from J; bases not matched to a gene: 8. Germline V CDR1 and CDR2: MNHNS, SASEGT. CDR3 length: 13 residues. CDR3 loop: CASAAGIRDTQYF. The CDR3 nucleotides read TGTGCCAGCGCAGCGGGAATTCGTGATACGCAGTATTTT.

In this sample, this clone turned up many times. This sample includes further DNA sequences coding for the same CDR3. V is TRBV28 and J is TRBJ2-7; D remains ambiguous. Germline assignment: CDR1 MDHEN and CDR2 SYDVKM. The CDR3 loop spans 15 amino acids. Trimming left V 1 base short and J 0 bases short, with 10 bases between. The CDR3 region is CASSLSPRNSYEQYF. In DNA, the CDR3 is TGTGCCAGCAGTTTATCCCCCAGAAACTCCTACGAGCAGTACTTC.

The chain is built from TRBV7-2 and TRBJ2-7, with 7 positions matching TRBD1. J gave up 2 bases and V 5 bases, and 6 bases lay outside the gene matches. CDR1 SGHTA and CDR2 FQGNSA come from the germline V gene. The CDR3 runs to 14 residues. The CDR3 DNA reads TGTGCCAGCAGCCGCGGACAGGTACCCTACGAGCAGTACTTC. This sequence encodes CASSRGQVPYEQYF.

This chain uses TRBV9 with TRBJ1-4; 7 bases align to TRBD1. CDR3 length equals 13 residues. Germline V CDR1 and CDR2: SGDLS, YYNGEE. The junction had 8 bases not matched to a gene; V was cut back by 7 bases and J by 8 bases. CDR3 sequence (DNA): TGTGCCAGCGCGAGGGGGCTGGAGGAAAAACTGTTTTTT. Translated, it gives CASARGLEEKLFF.

The chain employs TRBV5-1 and TRBJ2-1; D is unclear. This CDR3 is 13 amino acids long. Germline CDR1 SGHRS, CDR2 YFSETQ. Trimming took 1 base from V and 5 from J, leaving 7 bases between them. CDR3 DNA: TGCGCCAGCAGCTTGTTGACAAACAATGAGCAGTTCTTC. It yields the protein CASSLLTNNEQFF.

This chain joins TRBV27 and TRBJ2-1; D is undetermined. The CDR3 sequence is 13 residues long. V dropped 5 bases and J dropped 8 bases, with 13 bases sitting between them. Germline CDR1 reads MNHEY; CDR2 reads SMNVEV (reference sequence). The CDR3 coding sequence is TGTGCCAGCAGTCCCCCTTTTCTGGATGAGCAGTTCTTC. Translated: CASSPPFLDEQFF.

The chain joins TRBV7-2 to TRBJ2-2; either TRBD1 or TRBD2 may fit D (5 bases each). The CDR3 has 16 amino acids. V dropped 2 bases and J dropped 6 bases, with 16 bases sitting between them. CDR1 SGHTA and CDR2 FQGNSA come from the germline V gene. CDR3 region: CASSLPAWGWPGELFF. The DNA for the CDR3 is TGTGCCAGCAGCTTACCCGCTTGGGGGTGGCCCGGGGAGCTGTTTTTT. The whole variable domain, remainder taken from reference TRBV7-2 and TRBJ2-2, is GAGVSQSPSNKVTEKGKDVELRCDPISGHTALYWYRQSLGQGLEFLIYFQGNSAPDKSGLPSDRFSAERTGGSVSTLTIQRTQQEDSAVYLCASSLPAWGWPGELFFGEGSRLTVL.

This clone was recorded a few times. The chain recombines TRBV25-1 with TRBJ2-3; D may match TRBD1 or TRBD2 (6 bases each). The CDR3 spans 15 residues. V was pared by 3 bases and J by 1 base, with 11 bases between. Germline V lookup: CDR1 MGHDK, CDR2 SYGVNS. CDR3 bases: TGTGCCAGCAGTGAGATGGGGGGCCGCACAGATACGCAGTATTTT. This gives the protein CASSEMGGRTDTQYF.